This T cell receptor beta chain was obtained from a study of T cell responses to AZD1222 COVID-19 vaccine (dated by TCRdb to 2020 to 2022). Regarding the research as a whole: AZD1222 recipients whose second dose came at about 4 weeks and those whose second dose came at about 12 weeks were combined into one group, since spike-specific TCR depth and breadth did not differ between the two schedules. A total of 233 trial participants underwent TCR sequencing, of whom some 210 received two doses of AZD1222 and approximately 25 received two doses of the MenACWY control vaccine. Enrollment into the trials was organized by age into subgroups of 18-55, 56-69 and 70-plus years, and those subgroups contained approximately 150, 30 and 60 TCR-sequenced participants, respectively.

The CDR3 regions of human TCRbeta chains were analyzed by immunosequencing. Per the original workflow: TCRs in the repertoires were matched against a reference library of SARS-CoV-2-specific TCRs that had been generated with the MIRA antigen-specificity platform. Breadth was defined as the fraction of unique TCRs that were SARS-CoV-2-associated. Depth was defined as the fraction of total T cells that were SARS-CoV-2-associated. Using the MIRA data, each spike-specific TCR was assigned both to the spike region to which the TCR was reactive and to a CD4 or CD8 class. Log10-transformed breadth and depth values were compared by one-way ANOVA with Sidak's multiple comparisons tests. Held by TCRdb, this immuneACCESS table contains in-frame sequences only and omits some clones. Under half of the omission traces to an unresolved V gene where checked; the cause of the rest is unknown. The V and J calls and the clone size are those of that table, but D and trimming were determined from the DNA. Recorded for this sample are tens of thousands of clones; about 89% of them occurred a single time. The ten largest clones add up to roughly 2.3% of the sample.

The full study reports these points: Conclusions about previously exposed vaccinees were limited because only a handful of AZD1222 recipients were SARS-CoV-2 seropositive at baseline. No day 14 peak-response samples were available, so repertoires were characterized only after the peak T cell response. The 56-69-year group was small, and its depth increase did not reach significance, likely because of low power. The vaccine-associated CD4 TCRs covered the entire spike protein, and the dominant responses fell in regions 160-218 and 743-854. Most participants were white British and females outnumbered males, and the authors suggested that clonal diversity may have been underestimated. Reportedly, close to half of the unique spike-specific TCRs recognized epitopes lying outside the regions that are mutated in the B.1.351 and B.1.1.7 variants. After two AZD1222 doses, spike-specific TCR breadth and depth were significantly higher than at day 0 and than in MenACWY recipients.

From the cysteine up to the phenylalanine, the CDR3 has a length of 21 residues. The sequence is cut down to CDR3 DNA, 63 bases in frame from base 1. Regarding this clone: Its antigen has not been determined. Per-nucleotide qualities are absent, and no much larger clonotype sits a single base away.

The sample's time point label is to be understood as: baseline before first vaccination. Vaccinee samples were obtained from the UK trials COV001 and COV002, which included a single-blind randomized controlled phase 2/3 trial of AZD1222 (ChAdOx1 nCoV-19) in healthy adults. Trial participant PBMC samples were collected at day 0 and day 28 after the second dose for TCRbeta chain sequencing. The sequence is built from TRBV21-1 and TRBJ2-7; the D segment call TRBD2 is taken from the table without a DNA check. TRBV21-1 is an annotated pseudogene. This receptor was taken from an adult in good health. The sample here was peripheral blood, taken on day 0 of AZD1222 vaccination. The sequenced DNA is TGTGCCAGCAGCAAAGAAGTTTCGGGACTAGCGGGAGGGCCTTGGTCCTACGAGCAGTACTTC. The translation is CASSKEVSGLAGGPWSYEQYF.